These 24 T cell receptor beta chains were all obtained from the same sample, sequenced in a study of T-cell memory formation after mild COVID-19. TCRdb itself ran the 5' RACE reads through MiXCR, one entry per CDR3 protein. The sample contains approximately 45,000 distinct CDR3 sequences, around 6.1% of which appear only once. The specimen was PBMCs or a T cell subset sorted from them (not recorded which). All receptors derive from an adult who had mild COVID-19 (a few samples of this study predate the infection). Cell type and time point are not known.

This clonotype was detected ten times or more. The rearrangement uses TRBV5-6 and TRBJ2-7; D is uncertain. The CDR3 has 15 residues. Germline V gives CDR1 SGHDT, CDR2 YYEEEE. Deletions cut 1 base from V and 4 bases from J, with 15 bases between. The CDR3 nucleotides read TGTGCCAGCAGCTTGTCAAGGCAGAGAGGTTACGAGCAGTACTTC. This codes for CASSLSRQRGYEQYF.

This clonotype was seen many times. The CDR3 coding sequence is TGCGCCAGCAGCGCAGTCCACGTGGGGGGTGATACGCAGTATTTT. It codes for CASSAVHVGGDTQYF. The rearrangement links TRBV5-1 to TRBJ2-3, with TRBD2 as a possible D gene (6 bases). Germline loops: CDR1 SGHRS, CDR2 YFSETQ. This CDR3 contains 15 residues. V was pared by 4 bases and J by 6 bases, with 18 bases between. Full variable domain (remainder filled in from reference TRBV5-1 and TRBJ2-3): KAGVTQTPRYLIKTRGQQVTLSCSPISGHRSVSWYQQTPGQGLQFLFEYFSETQRNKGNFPGRFSGRQFSNSRSEMNVSTLELGDSALYLCASSAVHVGGDTQYFGPGTRLTVL.

V usage is TRBV10-3 and J usage is TRBJ1-1; the D is unclear. Trimming stripped 3 bases from V and 1 base from J, with 9 bases between. Germline CDR1 reads ENHRY; CDR2 reads SYGVKD. The CDR3 has 14 amino acids. CDR3 sequence reads: CAISDPIRNTEAFF. CDR3 in DNA: TGTGCCATCAGTGACCCTATCCGGAACACTGAAGCTTTCTTT.

This clonotype has at least ten counts. The V and J genes are TRBV6-6 and TRBJ2-7, with D possibly matching TRBD2 (6 bases). V lost 8 bases, J lost 3 bases, and 8 bases lay in between. Germline V lookup: CDR1 MNHNY, CDR2 SVGAGI (reference sequence). The CDR3 contains 11 residues. CDR3 sequence (DNA): TGTGCCAGCCAGGGAGGCTACGAGCAGTACTTC. Translation: CASQGGYEQYF.

This clonotype was counted at least ten times. The chain couples TRBV5-5 to TRBJ2-3, with D unresolved. This CDR3 is 15 amino acids long. V gave up 4 bases and J gave up 0 bases, with 12 bases separating them. Germline loops: CDR1 SGHKS, CDR2 YYEKEE (reference sequence). CDR3 sequence reads: CASSPDVPSTDTQYF. In nucleotides, the CDR3 is TGTGCCAGCAGCCCCGACGTTCCTAGCACAGATACGCAGTATTTT.

This clonotype was seen a handful of times. The chain combines TRBV5-4 with TRBJ2-6, with D perhaps matching TRBD1 (6 bases). The CDR3 has 16 amino acids. V shed 4 bases and J shed 1 base, with 12 bases lying between them. Germline V lookup: CDR1 SGHNT, CDR2 YYREEE (reference sequence). The CDR3 nucleotides are TGTGCCAGCAGCCCTCCCGGACAGTCTGGGGCCAACGTCCTGACTTTC. Translated: CASSPPGQSGANVLTF.

This clonotype was recorded a few times. V usage is TRBV19 and J usage is TRBJ2-5; TRBD2 might be the D (6 bases). Trimming left V 6 bases short and J 7 bases short, with 15 bases between. The CDR3 is 13 residues long. CDR1 is LNHDA and CDR2 is SQIVND in the germline V gene (reference sequence). The CDR3 DNA reads as TGTGCCAGTAGCCAGGGACTTACTGGGACCCAGTACTTC. This encodes CASSQGLTGTQYF.

The DNA for the CDR3 is TGTGCCAGCAGCCAAGAACGAGGGGGGAACACCTTC. Its translation: CASSQERGGNTF. The chain has TRBV3-1 and TRBJ1-2, with D possibly being TRBD1 (6 bases). The germline CDR1 and CDR2 sequences are LGHDT and YNNKEL (reference sequence). The V end lost 0 bases, the J end lost 12 bases, and 11 bases lay between the germline ends. The CDR3 is made up of 12 amino acids.

In its sample, this clonotype was seen many times. The rearrangement joins TRBV4-2 to TRBJ2-1; 8 bases match TRBD2. Germline V gene data show CDR1 as LGHNA and CDR2 as YNFKEQ. J was trimmed by 8 bases and V by 1 base; bases with no gene match: 19. This CDR3 comprises 19 residues. CDR3 coding DNA: TGTGCCAGCAGCCAAGTAAAACCCGGGGGGGCCAGTCAGCTCCATGAGCAGTTCTTC. It specifies CASSQVKPGGASQLHEQFF.

This chain uses TRBV6-6 with TRBJ2-2; TRBD2 matches 9 bases. The trim removed 5 bases at V and 5 bases at J, leaving 18 bases unmatched. The CDR3 runs 19 residues. The germline V gene has CDR1 MNHNY and CDR2 SVGAGI (reference sequence). CDR3 nucleotides: TGTGCCAGCAGTGGGTGGGGGACAACAGCGGGAGGAAGGACCGGGGAGCTGTTTTTT. This translates into CASSGWGTTAGGRTGELFF.

Ten or more counts support this clonotype. In nucleotides, the CDR3 is TGCGCCAGCAGCTTGGTTCCAGGGATGGTAGATACGCAGTATTTT. This gives the protein CASSLVPGMVDTQYF. The chain couples TRBV5-1 to TRBJ2-3, with D possibly TRBD1 on 5 matching bases. Trimming stripped 0 bases from V and 5 bases from J, with 13 bases between. The length of the CDR3 is 15 residues. The germline V gene encodes CDR1 SGHRS and CDR2 YFSETQ.

There are many counts of this clonotype. The V gene is TRBV5-1, the J gene TRBJ2-3, with 11 bases lining up with TRBD1. CDR1 and CDR2 from the germline V gene are SGHRS and YFSETQ. This CDR3 has 15 amino acids. V lost 3 bases, J lost 1 base, and 1 base stayed unmatched. CDR3 coding DNA: TGCGCCAGCAGCTGGGGACAGGGGGGCACAGATACGCAGTATTTT. Protein sequence: CASSWGQGGTDTQYF.

This clonotype showed up just a few times. Here the CDR3 reads CASSPNWNTEAFF. The CDR3 coding sequence is TGTGCCAGCTCACCGAACTGGAACACTGAAGCTTTCTTT. The chain employs TRBV18 and TRBJ1-1, with no clear D. The CDR3 runs 13 residues. Looked up from germline, CDR1 is KGHSH and CDR2 is LQKENI. Trimming removed 3 bases from V and 1 base from J, with 6 bases in between.

This clonotype was recorded a few times. This chain joins TRBV7-2 and TRBJ1-6; possible D gene TRBD1, 5 bases. With 1 base removed from V and 7 bases from J, the gap between germline ends came to 11 bases. This CDR3 is built from 15 residues. CDR1 is SGHTA and CDR2 is FQGNSA in the germline V gene. The DNA for the CDR3 is TGTGCCAGCAGCTTAGGGGGGGGTAGGAATTCACCCCTCCACTTT. It encodes CASSLGGGRNSPLHF.

V and J are TRBV7-6 and TRBJ1-1; D call uncertain. Looked up from germline, CDR1 is SGHVS and CDR2 is FNYEAQ. Between the trimmed V and J ends, which lost 4 bases and 5 bases, there was a span of 17 bases. CDR3 length: 15 residues. The CDR3 spells CASSSSKPPGTEAFF. In DNA, the CDR3 is TGTGCCAGCAGCTCCTCCAAACCCCCGGGGACTGAAGCTTTCTTT.

This clonotype was counted only a few times. The chain uses TRBV5-1 and TRBJ1-4; possible D gene TRBD1, 5 bases. CDR3 size: 14 residues. The germline V gene has CDR1 SGHRS and CDR2 YFSETQ. Between the trimmed V and J ends, which lost 0 bases and 8 bases, there was a span of 11 bases. The CDR3 DNA reads as TGCGCCAGCAGCTTGGGAAGGGGCCAGGAAAAACTGTTTTTT. Amino acid sequence: CASSLGRGQEKLFF.

This clonotype is labeled as medium-sized. This chain connects TRBV4-1 to TRBJ1-1; 11 bases are shared with TRBD1. The CDR3 is 15 residues long. The trim removed 3 bases at V and 6 bases at J, leaving 6 bases unmatched. Looked up from germline, CDR1 is MGHRA and CDR2 is YSYEKL. CDR3 residues: CASSQLRDRGSEAFF. The CDR3 DNA sequence: TGCGCCAGCAGCCAGCTCCGGGACAGGGGGTCTGAAGCTTTCTTT.

The rearrangement links TRBV27 to TRBJ1-1; no firm D call. Germline V gives CDR1 MNHEY, CDR2 SMNVEV (reference sequence). Trimming left V 4 bases short and J 3 bases short, with 3 bases between. The CDR3 totals 11 residues. This CDR3 reads CASSSYTEAFF. The CDR3 DNA reads TGTGCCAGCAGTTCGTACACTGAAGCTTTCTTT.

The rearrangement uses TRBV3-1 and TRBJ2-4, with TRBD2 matching over 15 bases. This CDR3 region has 16 residues. Trimming removed 4 bases from V and 5 bases from J; junction bases left unmatched: 3. Germline CDR1 LGHDT, CDR2 YNNKEL (reference sequence). CDR3 DNA: TGTGCCAGCAGCCGCGGACTAGCGGGAGGGCAAAACATTCAGTACTTC. Protein: CASSRGLAGGQNIQYF.

Only a few counts were recorded for this clonotype. The CDR3 region is CASSLYRQGAKFYEQYF. The CDR3 bases are TGTGCCAGCAGTTTATATCGTCAGGGGGCTAAATTTTACGAGCAGTACTTC. This chain connects TRBV27 to TRBJ2-7; the match to TRBD1 covers 8 bases. Germline assignment: CDR1 MNHEY and CDR2 SMNVEV (reference sequence). The trim removed 1 base at V and 4 bases at J, leaving 12 bases unmatched. This CDR3 has 17 amino acids.

This clonotype was counted ten times or more. This chain uses TRBV6-1 with TRBJ1-5, with D possibly TRBD1 on 5 matching bases. This CDR3 contains 16 residues. Germline values: CDR1 MNHNS, CDR2 SASEGT. With 4 bases removed from V and 5 bases from J, the gap between germline ends came to 18 bases. The CDR3 bases are TGTGCCAGCAGTGTCAAACAGGCAAGTGGAGATCAGCCCCAGCATTTT. Amino acid sequence: CASSVKQASGDQPQHF.

This clonotype was recorded a few times. This chain joins TRBV5-1 and TRBJ2-3; a possible D gene is TRBD2 (5 bases). Trimming left V 0 bases short and J 0 bases short, with 11 bases between. The CDR3 totals 16 residues. CDR1 SGHRS and CDR2 YFSETQ come from the germline V gene. CDR3 protein: CASSLGAGPSTDTQYF. CDR3 nucleotide sequence: TGCGCCAGCAGCTTGGGTGCGGGTCCTAGCACAGATACGCAGTATTTT.

In its sample, this clonotype was seen many times. The gene calls are TRBV7-8 and TRBJ1-2; D remains ambiguous. Germline V CDR1 and CDR2: SGHVS, FQNEAQ. This CDR3 is built from 13 residues. V lost 1 base and J lost 14, with 17 bases in between. The CDR3 sequence is CASSLGSNSQKTF. CDR3 DNA sequence: TGTGCCAGCAGCTTAGGATCGAACAGTCAAAAGACCTTC.

Ten or more counts support this clonotype. The rearrangement joins TRBV12-3 or TRBV12-4 to TRBJ2-1, with a tentative D call TRBD1 (5 bases). This CDR3 spans 15 amino acids. V dropped 5 bases and J dropped 3 bases, with 14 bases sitting between them. The CDR3 loop is CASSVRRGNYNEQFF. The CDR3 region has the DNA TGTGCCAGCAGTGTCCGAAGGGGTAACTACAATGAGCAGTTCTTC.